Listed here are 23 T cell receptor beta chains from one sample, sequenced in a study of technical replicates of blood from a handful of donors. The table came from immunoSEQ multiplex PCR; TCRdb's copy has only in-frame clones and leaves some out. The sample includes nearly 70,000 clones, roughly nine tenths of them seen just once. Sequencing was done on a sample of T cells isolated from PBMCs. The receptors here all came from a human donor in good health.

The rearrangement uses TRBV6-6 and TRBJ2-7; a weak D match, TRBD1 (6 bases). This CDR3 is built from 13 residues. Per germline, CDR1 MNHNY and CDR2 SVGAGI (reference sequence). V lost 5 bases, J lost 3 bases, and 11 bases lay in between. As DNA, the CDR3 is TGTGCCAGCAGTCTCCAGGACAGCTACGAGCAGTACTTC. Protein product: CASSLQDSYEQYF.

This clone showed up just once. The V gene is TRBV5-6, the J gene TRBJ1-5; perhaps TRBD1 as D (6 bases). The CDR3 totals 13 residues. Germline loops: CDR1 SGHDT, CDR2 YYEEEE. V shed 1 base and J shed 7 bases, with 9 bases lying between them. The CDR3 region is CASSLTGQQPQHF. CDR3 coding DNA: TGTGCCAGCAGCTTGACAGGGCAGCAGCCCCAGCATTTT.

The chain uses TRBV9 and TRBJ1-2; TRBD1 aligns across 8 bases. The V segment lost 4 bases and the J segment 7 bases; nucleotides outside the gene matches: 12. Germline assignment: CDR1 SGDLS and CDR2 YYNGEE. This CDR3 comprises 15 residues. CDR3 sequence reads: CASSTGLRTGIGYTF. CDR3 nucleotides: TGTGCCAGCAGCACCGGGCTCCGGACAGGGATTGGCTACACCTTC. The full variable domain, in which reference TRBV9 and TRBJ1-2 provide the parts outside the CDR3, is DSGVTQTPKHLITATGQRVTLRCSPRSGDLSVYWYQQSLDQGLQFLIQYYNGEERAKGNILERFSAQQFPDLHSELNLSSLELGDSALYFCASSTGLRTGIGYTFGSGTRLTVV.

This chain joins TRBV7-8 and TRBJ1-4, with 7 nucleotides matching TRBD1. The CDR3 length is 16 residues. Germline CDR1 is SGHVS and CDR2 is FQNEAQ. Unmatched junction bases numbered 12, after V lost 5 bases and J lost 6 bases. The DNA of the CDR3 is TGTGCCAGCAGCCTTAATCACAGGGGACTAGATGAAAAACTGTTTTTT. It translates to CASSLNHRGLDEKLFF.

This clone occurred a few times. The chain employs TRBV27 and TRBJ2-1; D possibly corresponds to TRBD2 (6 bases). The V end was cut by 5 bases, the J end by 2 bases, with 16 bases between. The CDR3 extends over 16 amino acids. Germline assignment: CDR1 MNHEY and CDR2 SMNVEV (reference sequence). The CDR3 region has the DNA TGTGCCAGCAGTGCCTCCCTAGCGCCACCCTACAATGAGCAGTTCTTC. Translation: CASSASLAPPYNEQFF.

V gene TRBV11-2 combines with J gene TRBJ2-3; D uncertain. The CDR3 has 14 residues. Germline V gene data show CDR1 as SGHAT and CDR2 as FQNNGV. The V gene lost 2 bases and the J gene lost 1 base, with 7 bases spanning the gap. CDR3 amino acids: CASSLFSRTDTQYF. DNA for the CDR3: TGTGCCAGCAGCTTATTTAGTCGCACAGATACGCAGTATTTT.

This clone has just one count. This chain joins TRBV4-3 and TRBJ2-3; D is undetermined. CDR3 length: 16 amino acids. V was trimmed by 0 bases and J by 2 bases, leaving 12 bases between them. The V gene's germline CDR1 is LGHNA and CDR2 YSLEER. The CDR3 sequence is CASSQDATLNTDTQYF. The CDR3, as DNA: TGCGCCAGCAGCCAAGATGCTACGTTAAACACAGATACGCAGTATTTT.

This chain links TRBV6-6 with TRBJ1-6; maybe TRBD1 (5 bases). Germline lookup yields CDR1 MNHNY and CDR2 SVGAGI (reference sequence). Trimming took off 7 bases at V and 10 bases at J, with 20 bases between the two ends. The CDR3 covers 15 residues. In nucleotides, the CDR3 is TGTGCCAGCACCCCAGCGGGGGGGAACCTATCACCCCTCCACTTT. It specifies CASTPAGGNLSPLHF.

The chain combines TRBV18 with TRBJ1-3; 9 nucleotides line up with TRBD1. The CDR3 consists of 18 residues. J lost 2 bases, V lost 0 bases, and 8 bases had no gene match. Germline V gene lookup returns CDR1 KGHSH and CDR2 LQKENI. This chain's CDR3 is CASSPPNRGRVAGNTIYF. DNA for the CDR3: TGTGCCAGCTCACCACCGAACAGGGGGCGAGTAGCTGGAAACACCATATATTTT.

The chain couples TRBV5-1 to TRBJ1-1, with a possible D match to TRBD1 (6 bases). This CDR3 spans 15 amino acids. Germline-derived CDR1 and CDR2 are SGHRS and YFSETQ. Trimming shortened V by 4 bases and J by 2 bases, and 15 bases separated the two germline ends. CDR3 nucleotide sequence: TGCGCCAGCAGCCTAAGGACAGACTCAAACACTGAAGCTTTCTTT. This codes for CASSLRTDSNTEAFF.

V and J are TRBV11-2 and TRBJ2-3; 7 bases match TRBD2. The CDR3 is 15 amino acids. The V gene end was trimmed by 2 bases and the J gene end by 4 bases; junction bases not matched to a gene: 6. Per germline, CDR1 SGHAT and CDR2 FQNNGV. The CDR3 loop reads CASSLQGGPPDTQYF. The CDR3 nucleotides are TGTGCCAGCAGCTTACAGGGAGGGCCTCCAGATACGCAGTATTTT.

J is TRBJ2-5 and V is TRBV5-8; D may be TRBD1 (6 bases). Germline values: CDR1 SGHTS, CDR2 YDEGEE. The CDR3 has 14 residues. V lost 1 base, J lost 4 bases, and 11 bases lay in between. CDR3 DNA: TGTGCCAGCAGCTTGAAGGGGGAAGGAGAGACCCAGTACTTC. The encoded protein is CASSLKGEGETQYF.

The V gene is TRBV6-5, the J gene TRBJ1-5; D not resolved. The ends were cut back, 0 bases at V and 6 bases at J, with 6 bases in the middle. The CDR3 sequence is 13 residues long. Germline values: CDR1 MNHEY, CDR2 SVGAGI. In nucleotides, the CDR3 is TGTGCCAGCAGTTACTCTACAACTCAGCCCCAGCATTTT. Translating gives CASSYSTTQPQHF.

The chain recombines TRBV6-4 with TRBJ2-3; tentatively, D is TRBD1 (8 bases). Trimming left V 3 bases short and J 2 bases short, with 15 bases between. The CDR3 extends over 16 amino acids. Germline CDR1 and CDR2: MRHNA and SNTAGT. The CDR3 reads CASSEQGGFFTDTQYF. The CDR3 nucleotides are TGTGCCAGCAGTGAACAGGGGGGGTTTTTCACAGATACGCAGTATTTT.

The chain recombines TRBV14 with TRBJ1-3; TRBD1 is a possible D gene (5 bases). CDR1 is SGHDN and CDR2 is FVKESK in the germline V gene. The V end lost 4 bases, the J end lost 8 bases, and 12 bases lay between the germline ends. The CDR3 covers 13 residues. The CDR3 DNA follows: TGTGCCAGCAGCCCGGACATAGGGGACACCATATATTTT. This codes for CASSPDIGDTIYF.

The rearrangement links TRBV7-2 to TRBJ2-5; 10 positions match TRBD2. CDR1 is SGHTA and CDR2 is FQGNSA in the germline V gene. Trimming cost V 7 bases and J 4 bases; bases outside gene matches: 21. The CDR3 is 19 amino acids. The chain's CDR3 is CASTLGPASGRFSGETQYF. The DNA of the CDR3 is TGTGCCAGCACCCTAGGTCCAGCTAGCGGGAGATTTTCGGGAGAGACCCAGTACTTC.

The V call is TRBV11-2, the J call TRBJ1-1, with no clear D. The ends were cut back, 1 base at V and 7 bases at J, with 16 bases in the middle. Germline V gene lookup returns CDR1 SGHAT and CDR2 FQNNGV. CDR3 length equals 15 residues. As DNA, the CDR3 is TGTGCCAGCAGCTTAGCCGTGCGGGCCACCCTTGAAGCTTTCTTT. Residues: CASSLAVRATLEAFF. Based on the CDR3 plus reference TRBV11-2 and TRBJ1-1, the full variable domain is EAGVAQSPRYKIIEKRQSVAFWCNPISGHATLYWYQQILGQGPKLLIQFQNNGVVDDSQLPKDRFSAERLKGVDSTLKIQPAKLEDSAVYLCASSLAVRATLEAFFGQGTRLTVV.

J is TRBJ2-7 and V is TRBV29-1; 7 positions agree with TRBD1. Germline V gene sequence: CDR1 SQVTM, CDR2 ANQGSEA. This CDR3 spans 13 amino acids. The V and J ends lost 4 bases and 2 bases, in that order; junction bases with no gene match: 5. The CDR3 nucleotides are TGCAGCGTTGGAACAGGGGAGACCTACGAGCAGTACTTC. It encodes CSVGTGETYEQYF.

The CDR3 spells CASKLQGAGQPQHF. The CDR3 coding sequence is TGTGCCAGCAAGCTACAGGGGGCCGGGCAGCCCCAGCATTTT. This chain links TRBV2 with TRBJ1-5, with TRBD1 matching 9 bases. Germline assignment: CDR1 SNHLY and CDR2 FYNNEI. V shed 7 bases, J shed 7 bases, and the junction held 8 bases outside the gene matches. The CDR3 covers 14 residues.

This clone was counted a single time. This chain uses TRBV6-5 with TRBJ1-2, with TRBD1 as a possible D gene (5 bases). V was clipped by 4 bases and J by 4 bases, with 10 bases between them. CDR1 MNHEY and CDR2 SVGAGI come from the germline V gene. The CDR3 has 13 amino acids. The CDR3 sequence is CASSWGSLYGYTF. CDR3 nucleotides: TGTGCCAGCAGTTGGGGCAGTCTCTATGGCTACACCTTC.

This chain links TRBV30 with TRBJ2-5; D is possibly TRBD1 (5 bases). Trimming cost V 7 bases and J 4 bases, with 19 bases left between them. Germline CDR1 reads GTSNPN; CDR2 reads SVGIG (reference sequence). This CDR3 is 14 amino acids long. As DNA, the CDR3 is TGTGCCTTGGGCCCGGGCACCCAGGGAGAGACCCAGTACTTC. Translating gives CALGPGTQGETQYF.

The chain links TRBV6-6 to TRBJ2-7; 9 bases align to TRBD1. The CDR3 consists of 14 residues. J lost 4 bases, V lost 5 bases, and 6 bases had no gene match. Per the germline V gene, CDR1 is MNHNY and CDR2 is SVGAGI (reference sequence). The CDR3 protein is CASSPRTGDYEQYF. The DNA for the CDR3 is TGTGCCAGCAGTCCAAGGACAGGGGATTACGAGCAGTACTTC.

The J gene is TRBJ2-3, the V gene TRBV30; a weak D match, TRBD2 (5 bases). CDR3 size: 14 residues. The ends were cut back, 0 bases at V and 6 bases at J, with 13 bases in the middle. Germline V CDR1 and CDR2: GTSNPN, SVGIG (reference sequence). The CDR3 here is CAWSVLGEADTQYF. The CDR3 DNA is TGTGCCTGGAGTGTATTGGGAGAGGCGGATACGCAGTATTTT.